The present entry profiles one TCR beta chain with its context. As yet, its antigen is unknown. Other DNA sequences from this sample encode an identical CDR3 as well. Sequenced material consisted of expressed TCRB transcripts (all of the isolated RNA was reverse transcribed). Generated by immunoSEQ multiplex PCR, the TCRdb table keeps only in-frame clones and is missing some. The sample contains about 260,000 clones, 20% to 25% of which appear only once. This record belongs to a study of beta chain features in type 1 diabetes. Study at large: What patients shared with healthy donors was a similar profile of age, gender and cell yields.

Study-wide results and caveats: When Type 1 diabetes patients were examined, their TCRB CDR3s proved moderately but significantly shorter in all four CD4+ subsets. Within patients, naive, central memory and Treg TCRB repertoires seemed more similar than within healthy donors.

Per the germline V gene, CDR1 is SEHNR and CDR2 is FQNEAQ (reference sequence). Trimming left V 2 bases short and J 4 bases short, with 6 bases between. The CDR3 is 12 residues long. The V call is TRBV7-9, the J call TRBJ2-7; D may be TRBD2 (6 bases). This sequence was found in a woman younger than 45 with type 1 diabetes. Sequencing used naive CD4+ T cells from blood. This CDR3 is CASSLRGYEQYF. In DNA form, the CDR3 reads TGTGCCAGCAGCTTACGGGGGTACGAGCAGTACTTC.